The clone carrying this T cell receptor beta chain was seen a handful of times. The antigen is undetermined. Both 60 Vbeta primers and 13 Jbeta primers went into the PCR. Clones were sequenced by immunoSEQ multiplex PCR, and TCRdb holds only the in-frame ones, with some missing. The sample includes about 50,000 clones, 77% of them seen just once. V lost 6 bases and J lost 1, with 9 bases in between. The CDR3 loop spans 13 amino acids. Germline lookup yields CDR1 SNHLY and CDR2 FYNNEI. These data originate in a study of cytomegalovirus exposure and HLA in healthy donors. Overall study results and limits: Some TCR beta chains (over 150 of them) were listed as cytomegalovirus-associated. Presence/absence analyses took donor sequencing depth as roughly uniform. Most of the TCR beta V segments (in an earlier analysis) were productive either about 90% or about 30% of the time.

Material: PBMCs. This receptor was identified in a woman in her thirties or forties in good health and CMV-seropositive. The genes are TRBV2 and TRBJ1-1, with D perhaps TRBD1 (5 bases). This CDR3 is CASRVTGNTEAFF. The CDR3 region has the DNA TGTGCCAGCAGAGTAACAGGGAACACTGAAGCTTTCTTT.